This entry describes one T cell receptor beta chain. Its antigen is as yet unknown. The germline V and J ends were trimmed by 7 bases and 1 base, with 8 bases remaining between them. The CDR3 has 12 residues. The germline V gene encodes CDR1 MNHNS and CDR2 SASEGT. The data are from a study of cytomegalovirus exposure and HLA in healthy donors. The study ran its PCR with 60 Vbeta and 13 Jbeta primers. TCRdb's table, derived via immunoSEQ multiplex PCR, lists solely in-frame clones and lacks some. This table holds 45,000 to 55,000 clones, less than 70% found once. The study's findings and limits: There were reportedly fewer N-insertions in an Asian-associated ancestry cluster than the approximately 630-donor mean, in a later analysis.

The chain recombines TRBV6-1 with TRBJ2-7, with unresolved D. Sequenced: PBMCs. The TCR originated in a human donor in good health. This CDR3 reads CASMKESYEQYF. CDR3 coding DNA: TGTGCCAGCATGAAGGAGTCCTACGAGCAGTACTTC.